This T cell receptor (beta chain) was recorded in a study of T cells in localized non-small cell lung cancer. Study results and limitations: Median about 56 top-100 tumor clones were shared with paired adjacent lung. The tumor had only one region sequenced, so heterogeneity remains possible. Longer overall survival accompanied higher blood T cell density.

Generated by immunoSEQ multiplex PCR, the TCRdb table keeps only in-frame clones and is missing some. Among 20,000 to 25,000 clones listed, 90% were seen once. On this clone: The antigen is undetermined.

This CDR3 has 15 residues. J gave up 4 bases and V 3 bases, and 5 bases lay outside the gene matches. Germline lookup yields CDR1 SGHAT and CDR2 FQNNGV. The chain joins TRBV11-2 to TRBJ2-5, with 10 bases aligning to TRBD1. Source: peripheral blood, taken before any cancer treatment. The clonotype comes from a woman aged 40-69 years with stage I lung adenocarcinoma. CDR3 region: CASSLTGGFIETQYF. As DNA, the CDR3 is TGTGCCAGCAGCTTGACAGGGGGCTTTATAGAGACCCAGTACTTC. Based on the CDR3 plus reference TRBV11-2 and TRBJ2-5, the full variable domain is EAGVAQSPRYKIIEKRQSVAFWCNPISGHATLYWYQQILGQGPKLLIQFQNNGVVDDSQLPKDRFSAERLKGVDSTLKIQPAKLEDSAVYLCASSLTGGFIETQYFGPGTRLLVL.